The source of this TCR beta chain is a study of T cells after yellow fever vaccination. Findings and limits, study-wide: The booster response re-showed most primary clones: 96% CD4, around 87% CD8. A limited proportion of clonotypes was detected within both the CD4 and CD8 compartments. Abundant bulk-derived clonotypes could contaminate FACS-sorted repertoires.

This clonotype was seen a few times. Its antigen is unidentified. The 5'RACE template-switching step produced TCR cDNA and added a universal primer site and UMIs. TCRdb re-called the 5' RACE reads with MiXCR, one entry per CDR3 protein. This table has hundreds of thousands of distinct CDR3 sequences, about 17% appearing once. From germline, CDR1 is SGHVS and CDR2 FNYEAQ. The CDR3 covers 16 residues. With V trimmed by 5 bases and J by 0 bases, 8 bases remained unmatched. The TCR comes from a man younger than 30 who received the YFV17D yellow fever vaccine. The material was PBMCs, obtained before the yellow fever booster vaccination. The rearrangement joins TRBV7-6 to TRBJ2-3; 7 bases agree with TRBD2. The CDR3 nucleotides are TGTGCCAGCAGCGGCCCTAGCGGAACTAGCACAGATACGCAGTATTTT. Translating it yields CASSGPSGTSTDTQYF. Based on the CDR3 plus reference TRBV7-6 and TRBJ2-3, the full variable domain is GAGVSQSPRYKVTKRGQDVALRCDPISGHVSLYWYRQALGQGPEFLTYFNYEAQQDKSGLPNDRFSAERPEGSISTLTIQRTEQRDSAMYRCASSGPSGTSTDTQYFGPGTRLTVL.